Below, 8 T cell receptor beta chains from the same sample are listed, as sequenced in a study of blood T cell repertoires in COVID-19. Repertoires were generated with immunoSEQ multiplex PCR, while TCRdb's copy carries only in-frame clones and drops some. The sample yields 150,000 to 200,000 clones, 88% seen once. The sample consisted of peripheral blood. All receptors come from a human donor in a cohort sampled during active COVID-19.

V is TRBV6-1 and J is TRBJ2-4; D is perhaps TRBD1 (6 bases). CDR1 and CDR2 (germline): MNHNS, SASEGT. V lost 1 base and J lost 4, with 14 bases in between. The CDR3 spans 16 residues. The CDR3 sequence: CASSEGVSGVKNIQYF. For the CDR3, the DNA is TGTGCCAGCAGTGAAGGCGTATCAGGGGTGAAAAACATTCAGTACTTC.

J is TRBJ2-7 and V is TRBV10-3; D is unclear. Germline V gene data show CDR1 as ENHRY and CDR2 as SYGVKD. V was clipped by 4 bases and J by 4 bases, with 8 bases between them. The CDR3 extends over 12 amino acids. The DNA for the CDR3 is TGTGCCATCAGTGGAAACACGTACGAGCAGTACTTC. Translating gives CAISGNTYEQYF.

This clone occurred once. The rearrangement joins TRBV6-2 or TRBV6-3 to TRBJ2-7; D may be TRBD2 (6 bases). The V gene's germline CDR1 is MNHEY and CDR2 SVGEGT. The V end was cut by 1 base, the J end by 4 bases, with 8 bases between. This CDR3 region has 13 residues. CDR3 in amino acids: CASSYYGRYEQYF. The CDR3 DNA reads as TGTGCCAGCAGTTACTATGGGAGGTACGAGCAGTACTTC.

V and J are TRBV6-2 or TRBV6-3 and TRBJ1-5; D may be TRBD1 (6 bases). Deletions cut 2 bases from V and 8 bases from J, with 13 bases between. Germline CDR1 MNHEY, CDR2 SVGEGT. The CDR3 has 14 residues. CDR3 sequence: CASSYLTGREPQHF. DNA for the CDR3: TGTGCCAGCAGTTACCTGACAGGTAGGGAGCCCCAGCATTTT.

V gene TRBV10-3 combines with J gene TRBJ1-4; perhaps TRBD1 as D (5 bases). The CDR3 has 17 amino acids. Between the trimmed V and J ends, which lost 4 bases and 0 bases, there was a span of 15 bases. The V gene's germline CDR1 is ENHRY and CDR2 SYGVKD. Here the CDR3 DNA reads TGTGCCATCAGTGTAGCAGGGCCGAGTTCAACTAATGAAAAACTGTTTTTT. This codes for CAISVAGPSSTNEKLFF.

The CDR3 coding sequence is TGTGCCAGCAGCCACTACAACACCGGGGAGCTGTTTTTT. Translated: CASSHYNTGELFF. The chain joins TRBV14 to TRBJ2-2; D gene uncertain. CDR1 is SGHDN and CDR2 is FVKESK in the germline V gene. This CDR3 contains 13 residues. The V gene lost 3 bases and the J gene lost 2 bases, with 4 bases spanning the gap.

The chain employs TRBV5-1 and TRBJ2-7; 9 positions match TRBD2. V trimming: 0 bases; J trimming: 2 bases; junction bases outside the gene matches: 3. The CDR3 is made up of 15 amino acids. Germline V gene lookup returns CDR1 SGHRS and CDR2 YFSETQ. CDR3 protein: CASSLEAGGPYEQYF. CDR3 bases: TGCGCCAGCAGCTTGGAAGCGGGAGGCCCCTACGAGCAGTACTTC.

This sequence joins TRBV6-6 and TRBJ2-1, with TRBD1 as a possible D gene (6 bases). Trimming left V 4 bases short and J 5 bases short, with 9 bases between. This CDR3 contains 13 residues. Germline V gives CDR1 MNHNY, CDR2 SVGAGI (reference sequence). The CDR3 DNA follows: TGTGCCAGCAGTTGGACAGCCAACAATGAGCAGTTCTTC. This gives the protein CASSWTANNEQFF.